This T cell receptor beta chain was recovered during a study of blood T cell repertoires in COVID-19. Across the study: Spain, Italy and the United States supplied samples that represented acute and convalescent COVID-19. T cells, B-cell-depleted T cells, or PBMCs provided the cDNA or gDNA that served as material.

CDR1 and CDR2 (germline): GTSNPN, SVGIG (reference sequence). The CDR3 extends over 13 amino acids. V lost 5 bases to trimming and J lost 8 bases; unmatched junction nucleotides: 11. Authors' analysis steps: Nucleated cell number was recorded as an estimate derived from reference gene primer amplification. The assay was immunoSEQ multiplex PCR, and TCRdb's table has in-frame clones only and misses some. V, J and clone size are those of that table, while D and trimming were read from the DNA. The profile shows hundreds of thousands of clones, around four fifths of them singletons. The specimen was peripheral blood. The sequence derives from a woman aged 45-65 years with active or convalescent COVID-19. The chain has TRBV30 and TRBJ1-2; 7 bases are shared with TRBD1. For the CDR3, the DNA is TGTGCCTGGGAGACAGGGTTGGTCGGAGGCTACACCTTC. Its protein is CAWETGLVGGYTF.